The present TCR beta chain was sequenced within a study of blood T cell repertoires in COVID-19. Background on the study: Samples taken during acute and convalescent COVID-19 were collected in the United States, Italy and Spain.

CDR1 SNHLY and CDR2 FYNNEI come from the germline V gene. The CDR3 contains 13 residues. V was trimmed by 6 bases and J by 6 bases, leaving 13 bases between them. In its sample, this clone was seen a few times. The repertoire was sequenced with immunoSEQ multiplex PCR; TCRdb's copy has only in-frame clones and lacks some. The table lists around 120,000 clones, roughly 85% of them singletons. The V and J genes are TRBV2 and TRBJ2-3, with D possibly matching TRBD1 (5 bases). This receptor was identified in a human donor in a cohort sampled during active COVID-19. Specimen: peripheral blood. The CDR3 sequence: CASSWKQADTQYF. The CDR3 DNA follows: TGTGCCAGCAGCTGGAAACAGGCGGATACGCAGTATTTT.